A selection of T cell receptor beta chains follows, all from one sample in a study of T-cell memory formation after mild COVID-19. TCRdb independently ran MiXCR on the 5' RACE reads; one entry per CDR3 protein. The data contain around 470,000 distinct CDR3 sequences, roughly 20% of them singletons. The sample taken for sequencing was PBMCs or a T cell subset sorted from them (not recorded which). These receptors all stem from an adult woman who had mild COVID-19 (a few samples of this study predate the infection). Cell type and time point are not known. CDR3s include the opening cysteine and the closing phenylalanine or tryptophan. The order of the fields is clone size, J gene, D gene, V gene, CDR3 protein, CDR3 DNA. A D gene is named only where the DNA matches it firmly. Not every row has a clone size; where given, it reads once, few, many or a size class.

few	TRBJ2-1	TRBD1	TRBV20-1	CSALGQGPYNEQFF	TGCAGTGCTTTAGGACAGGGACCATACAATGAGCAGTTCTTC
-	TRBJ1-5	-	TRBV6-6	CASSSRVEQPQHF	TGTGCCAGCAGTAGCAGGGTTGAGCAGCCCCAGCATTTT
-	TRBJ1-2	TRBD1	TRBV29-1	CSVLNPGTGGYGYTF	TGCAGCGTTCTAAATCCCGGGACAGGGGGCTATGGCTACACCTTC
few	TRBJ2-1	TRBD1	TRBV9	CASSDEQNTGAGGWKQFF	TGTGCCAGCAGCGACGAACAAAATACAGGGGCGGGCGGTTGGAAGCAGTTCTTC
few	TRBJ2-3	-	TRBV4-1	CASSQDFGTQYF	TGCGCCAGCAGCCAAGATTTCGGTACGCAGTATTTT
many	TRBJ2-1	-	TRBV5-1	CASSLALQGPDNEQFF	TGCGCCAGCAGCTTGGCCCTTCAGGGGCCGGACAATGAGCAGTTCTTC
-	TRBJ2-7	TRBD1	TRBV3-1	CASSQDRISYEQYF	TGTGCCAGCAGCCAGGACAGGATCTCCTACGAGCAGTACTTC
few	TRBJ2-1	-	TRBV5-6	CASSLVHGAYNEQFF	TGTGCCAGCAGCTTGGTTCATGGGGCCTACAATGAGCAGTTCTTC
-	TRBJ2-1	TRBD2	TRBV27	CASSLLSSGSSYNEQFF	TGTGCCAGCAGTTTACTCTCTAGCGGGAGCTCCTACAATGAGCAGTTCTTC
-	TRBJ2-7	-	TRBV6-2/TRBV6-3	CASSHEDGVTVSAVEQYF	TGTGCCAGCAGTCACGAGGACGGAGTAACCGTCTCGGCGGTCGAGCAGTACTTC
-	TRBJ2-3	TRBD2	TRBV12-3/TRBV12-4	CASSFQSGSADTQYF	TGTGCCAGCAGTTTTCAGAGCGGGAGCGCAGATACGCAGTATTTT
few	TRBJ1-1	-	TRBV4-1	CASSQIGRKNTEAFF	TGCGCCAGCAGCCAGATAGGACGGAAGAACACTGAAGCTTTCTTT
-	TRBJ2-7	-	TRBV7-2	CASSFDRRNEQYF	TGTGCCAGCAGCTTTGACAGGCGTAACGAGCAGTACTTC
-	TRBJ2-3	-	TRBV6-6	CASTPRTTSTDTQYF	TGTGCCAGCACCCCCCGGACCACCAGCACAGATACGCAGTATTTT
few	TRBJ2-4	TRBD1	TRBV29-1	CSADRGENIQYF	TGCAGCGCGGACAGGGGGGAAAACATTCAGTACTTC
-	TRBJ2-1	-	TRBV6-4	CASSEMQGPYNEQFF	TGTGCCAGCAGTGAAATGCAGGGCCCTTACAATGAGCAGTTCTTC
-	TRBJ2-5	TRBD2	TRBV7-2	CASSLAASGETQYF	TGTGCCAGCAGCTTAGCGGCTAGCGGAGAGACCCAGTACTTC
-	TRBJ2-3	TRBD2	TRBV6-5	CASSYGTSGRFQYF	TGTGCCAGCAGCTACGGGACTAGCGGGAGATTTCAGTATTTT
few	TRBJ2-2	-	TRBV24-1	CATSGTIAGELFF	TGTGCCACCAGTGGTACAATCGCCGGGGAGCTGTTTTTT
-	TRBJ2-7	TRBD2	TRBV7-8	CASSGGDYSPYEQYF	TGTGCCAGCAGCGGGGGGGACTACTCACCCTACGAGCAGTACTTC
-	TRBJ2-3	TRBD2	TRBV20-1	CSAPGGGWGTDTQYF	TGCAGTGCCCCTGGGGGGGGTTGGGGCACAGATACGCAGTATTTT
few	TRBJ2-3	-	TRBV5-1	CASSLRGTRSTDTQYF	TGCGCCAGCAGCTTGCGGGGCACCCGAAGCACAGATACGCAGTATTTT
-	TRBJ2-1	TRBD2	TRBV7-2	CASGGVAGSYNEQFF	TGTGCCAGCGGCGGAGTAGCGGGTTCCTACAATGAGCAGTTCTTC
few	TRBJ1-6	-	TRBV2	CASSERGVSYNSPLHF	TGTGCCAGCAGTGAAAGAGGGGTATCCTATAATTCACCCCTCCACTTT
few	TRBJ2-7	TRBD2	TRBV29-1	CSVESAGVSSYEQYF	TGCAGCGTTGAAAGTGCGGGGGTAAGCTCCTACGAGCAGTACTTC
-	TRBJ1-1	TRBD1	TRBV5-6	CASSRRTGNTEAFF	TGTGCCAGCAGCAGACGGACAGGGAACACTGAAGCTTTCTTT
few	TRBJ2-5	-	TRBV12-3/TRBV12-4	CASSLTGGEETQYF	TGTGCCAGCAGCCTTACAGGGGGGGAAGAGACCCAGTACTTC
-	TRBJ1-6	-	TRBV5-5	CASSGGGWTSPLHF	TGTGCCAGCAGCGGCGGCGGATGGACCTCACCCCTCCACTTT
-	TRBJ2-7	TRBD2	TRBV2	CASIRGRDYEQYF	TGTGCCAGCATTCGCGGGAGGGATTACGAGCAGTACTTC
-	TRBJ1-2	TRBD1	TRBV5-1	CASSHGQGRGYTF	TGCGCCAGCAGCCATGGACAGGGGCGTGGCTACACCTTC
few	TRBJ2-3	-	TRBV4-3	CASSQKWGTSPSTDTQYF	TGCGCCAGCAGCCAGAAGTGGGGAACTAGCCCGAGCACAGATACGCAGTATTTT
many	TRBJ2-1	TRBD2	TRBV20-1	CSATAGRAYNEQFF	TGCAGTGCTACCGCCGGGAGGGCCTACAATGAGCAGTTCTTC
many	TRBJ1-1	-	TRBV7-9	CASSLDSTEAFF	TGTGCCAGCAGCTTAGACTCCACTGAAGCTTTCTTT
few	TRBJ2-7	TRBD2	TRBV18	CASSPSGAGSFSYEQYF	TGTGCCAGCTCACCGAGCGGAGCGGGGTCTTTCTCCTACGAGCAGTACTTC
-	TRBJ2-3	TRBD1	TRBV5-1	CASSLGEGQSTDTQYF	TGCGCCAGCAGCTTGGGCGAGGGACAGAGCACAGATACGCAGTATTTT
-	TRBJ2-7	-	TRBV12-3/TRBV12-4	CASSRDLGEQYF	TGTGCCAGCAGCCGGGACCTCGGGGAGCAGTACTTC
few	TRBJ2-6	-	TRBV29-1	CSVTTGTGANVLTF	TGCAGCGTTACAACAGGGACTGGGGCCAACGTCCTGACTTTC
-	TRBJ2-2	-	TRBV2	CASSEEQGNTGELFF	TGTGCCAGCAGTGAAGAACAGGGGAACACCGGGGAGCTGTTTTTT
-	TRBJ1-2	-	TRBV5-1	CASSAGDGSYGYTF	TGCGCCAGCAGCGCGGGGGACGGAAGCTATGGCTACACCTTC
few	TRBJ2-1	TRBD2	TRBV24-1	CATSGPGLAGFEQFF	TGTGCCACCAGTGGCCCGGGACTAGCGGGGTTTGAGCAGTTCTTC
-	TRBJ2-7	-	TRBV6-5	CASRNSYEQYF	TGTGCCAGCCGAAACTCCTACGAGCAGTACTTC
-	TRBJ2-1	-	TRBV2	CASEGVNSAKQFF	TGTGCCAGCGAGGGGGTGAACAGCGCTAAGCAGTTCTTC
few	TRBJ2-2	-	TRBV19	CATSQVGELFF	TGTGCCACTAGCCAGGTCGGGGAGCTGTTTTTT
many	TRBJ2-7	-	TRBV12-3/TRBV12-4	CASSLRDTAYEQYF	TGTGCCAGCAGTTTACGAGACACTGCCTACGAGCAGTACTTC
-	TRBJ1-1	-	TRBV6-6	CASSYSFSGTEAFF	TGTGCCAGCAGTTATTCATTTAGCGGCACTGAAGCTTTCTTT
-	TRBJ2-1	TRBD1	TRBV15	CATSRMGDRVLNEQFF	TGTGCCACCAGCAGAATGGGAGACAGGGTTTTAAATGAGCAGTTCTTC
-	TRBJ2-3	-	TRBV11-2	CASSLGTGSGTDTQYF	TGTGCCAGCAGCTTAGGGACGGGGTCTGGCACAGATACGCAGTATTTT
few	TRBJ2-2	TRBD2	TRBV7-2	CASSTGLAGPGELFF	TGTGCCAGCAGCACCGGACTAGCGGGACCCGGGGAGCTGTTTTTT
-	TRBJ1-1	-	TRBV4-3	CASSPGLPTNTEAFF	TGCGCCAGCAGCCCCGGACTTCCGACGAACACTGAAGCTTTCTTT
-	TRBJ2-5	-	TRBV18	CASSANPGTHQETQYF	TGTGCCAGCTCAGCGAACCCCGGGACACATCAAGAGACCCAGTACTTC